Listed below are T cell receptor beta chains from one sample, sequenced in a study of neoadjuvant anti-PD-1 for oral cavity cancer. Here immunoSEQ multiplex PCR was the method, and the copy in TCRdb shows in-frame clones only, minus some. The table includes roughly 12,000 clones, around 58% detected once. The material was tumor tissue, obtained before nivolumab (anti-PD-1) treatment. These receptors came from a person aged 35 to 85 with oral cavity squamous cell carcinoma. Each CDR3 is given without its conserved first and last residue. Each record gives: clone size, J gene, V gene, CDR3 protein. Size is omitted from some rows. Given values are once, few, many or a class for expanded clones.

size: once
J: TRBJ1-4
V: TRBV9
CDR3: ASSVGLNEKLF

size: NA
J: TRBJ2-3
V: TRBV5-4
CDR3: ASSPTGTHQQY

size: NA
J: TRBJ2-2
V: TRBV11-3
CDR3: ASSLDPHTGELF

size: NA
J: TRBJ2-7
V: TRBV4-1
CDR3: ASSLAGTSGYEQY

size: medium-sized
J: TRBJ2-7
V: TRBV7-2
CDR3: ASSTAGNSYEQY

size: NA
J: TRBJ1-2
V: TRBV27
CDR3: ASISRDQSPEGYT

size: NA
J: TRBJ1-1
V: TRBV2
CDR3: ASPRDRGYTEAF

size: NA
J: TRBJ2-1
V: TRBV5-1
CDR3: ASSLVVGDRSDSTTEDEQF

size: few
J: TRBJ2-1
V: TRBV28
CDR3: ASNREYNEQF

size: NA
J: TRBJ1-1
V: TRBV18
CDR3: ASSPGGVKGNTEAF

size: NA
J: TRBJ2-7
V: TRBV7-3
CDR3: ASSDRDYSYEQY

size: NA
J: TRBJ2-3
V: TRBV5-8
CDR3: ASSLGLAGGVGTQY

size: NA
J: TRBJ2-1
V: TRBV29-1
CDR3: SVEDPGREAYNEQF

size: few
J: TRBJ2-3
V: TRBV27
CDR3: ASSYSTSDTQY

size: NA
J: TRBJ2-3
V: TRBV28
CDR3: ASSSSLGEMFTDTQY

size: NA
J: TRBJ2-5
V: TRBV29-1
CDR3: SVDGGLAGLSRETQY

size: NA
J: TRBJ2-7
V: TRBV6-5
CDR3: ASSRGGRYEQY

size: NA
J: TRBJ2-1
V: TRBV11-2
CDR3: ASSLDNSGGRNEQF

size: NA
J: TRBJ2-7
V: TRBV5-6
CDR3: ASSPRDWTYEQY

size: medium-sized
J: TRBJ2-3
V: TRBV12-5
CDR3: ASGLGQVSTDTQY

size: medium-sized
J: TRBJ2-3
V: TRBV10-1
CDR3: ASSVGSPTATQY

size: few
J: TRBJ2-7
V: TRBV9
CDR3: ASSGDGLYEQY

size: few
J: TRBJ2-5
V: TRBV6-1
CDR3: ASNPTGLRGETQY

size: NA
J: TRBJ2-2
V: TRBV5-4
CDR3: ASSPGWGDTGELF

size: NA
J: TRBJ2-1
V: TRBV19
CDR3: ASSRPWDSSYNEQF

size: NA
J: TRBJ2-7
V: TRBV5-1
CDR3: ASSSGTSGVSYEQY

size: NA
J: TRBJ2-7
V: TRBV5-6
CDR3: ASSPRSSYEQY

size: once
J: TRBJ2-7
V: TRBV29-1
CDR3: SVAPQASYEQY

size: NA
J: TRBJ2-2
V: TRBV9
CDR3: ASSVGSGGAGTGELF

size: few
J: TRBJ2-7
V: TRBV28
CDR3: ASSLGRGRDEQY

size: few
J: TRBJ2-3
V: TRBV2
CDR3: ASRFGGFSDTQY

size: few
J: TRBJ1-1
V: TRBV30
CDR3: AWSDVPHGAF

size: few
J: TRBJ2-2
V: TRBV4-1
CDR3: ASSQPLGTGELF

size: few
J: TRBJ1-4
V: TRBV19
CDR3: ASSIRMDEKLF

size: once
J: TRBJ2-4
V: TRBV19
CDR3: ASSYLGGLAKNIQY

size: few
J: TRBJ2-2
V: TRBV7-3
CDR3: ASSPGSGGNTGELF

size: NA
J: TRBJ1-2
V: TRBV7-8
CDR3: ASSLERQLNYGYT

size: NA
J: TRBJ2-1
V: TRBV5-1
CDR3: ASSLLGADYNEQF

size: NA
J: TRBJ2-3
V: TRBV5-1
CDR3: ASMQGAEDTQY

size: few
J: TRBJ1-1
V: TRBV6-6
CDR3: ASRAGVVNTEAF

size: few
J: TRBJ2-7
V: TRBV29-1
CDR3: SVGRTTGGLEQY